This TCR beta chain was recorded in a study of breast tumors, draining lymph nodes, adjacent tissues. TCRdb re-analysed the multiplex PCR reads in MiXCR, keeping a single row per CDR3 protein. The sample lists 150,000 or so distinct CDR3 sequences; about 34% were seen once. The lymph nodes were axillary draining lymph nodes from breast cancer patients. This TCR came from a female donor with breast cancer. Some clones in this sample may be carry-over from other donors' samples. What was sequenced was axillary lymph node tissue.

The CDR3 protein is CASSLTGASGSETQYF. The CDR3 DNA sequence: TGTGCCAGCAGCTTAACGGGGGCTAGCGGGAGCGAGACCCAGTACTTC. The V call is TRBV7-3, the J call TRBJ2-5; 10 bases fit TRBD2. V lost 0 bases and J lost 5; bases outside the gene matches: 6. The CDR3 totals 16 residues. Germline-derived CDR1 and CDR2 are SGHTA and FQGTGA.